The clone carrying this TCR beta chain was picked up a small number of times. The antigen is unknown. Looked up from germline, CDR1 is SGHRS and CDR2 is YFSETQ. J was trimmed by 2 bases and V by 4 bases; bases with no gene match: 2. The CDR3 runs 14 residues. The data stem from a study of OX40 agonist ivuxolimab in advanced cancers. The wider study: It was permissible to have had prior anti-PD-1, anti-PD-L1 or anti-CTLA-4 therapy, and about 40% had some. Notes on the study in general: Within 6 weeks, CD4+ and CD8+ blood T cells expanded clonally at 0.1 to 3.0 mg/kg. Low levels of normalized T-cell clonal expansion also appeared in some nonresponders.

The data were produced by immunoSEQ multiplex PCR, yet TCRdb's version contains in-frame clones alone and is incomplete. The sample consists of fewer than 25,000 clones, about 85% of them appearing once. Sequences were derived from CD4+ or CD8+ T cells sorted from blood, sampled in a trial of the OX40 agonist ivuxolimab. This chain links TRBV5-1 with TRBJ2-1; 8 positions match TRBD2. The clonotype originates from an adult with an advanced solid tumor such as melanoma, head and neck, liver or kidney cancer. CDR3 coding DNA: TGCGCCAGCAGCGACGGGGGGGCCTACAATGAGCAGTTCTTC. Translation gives CASSDGGAYNEQFF.